This T cell receptor beta chain originates from a study of early T cells in non-severe SARS-CoV-2 infection. The overall study: Whole-blood bulk RNA, unsorted, was sequenced, and chains were unpaired.

Ten or more counts support this clonotype. Its specificity is not known. The CDR3 spans 13 residues. V lost 3 bases to trimming and J lost 4 bases, with 9 bases between them. Each single cDNA molecule received a unique molecular identifier. TCRdb passed the 5' RACE reads through MiXCR, listing each CDR3 protein once. The sample has tens of thousands of distinct CDR3 sequences; 4.5% to 5.5% are singletons. Study-level results: Missing private and CD4 specificities, VDJdb matching favored anti-spike CD8 responses.

This sequence was found in an adult who was a healthcare worker with PCR-confirmed SARS-CoV-2 infection or an uninfected control (not recorded which). The specimen was whole blood. The chain joins TRBV12-3 or TRBV12-4 to TRBJ2-5; D is undetermined. The CDR3 spells CASSFTGRETQYF. The CDR3 DNA is TGTGCCAGCAGTTTCACCGGGCGAGAGACCCAGTACTTC.